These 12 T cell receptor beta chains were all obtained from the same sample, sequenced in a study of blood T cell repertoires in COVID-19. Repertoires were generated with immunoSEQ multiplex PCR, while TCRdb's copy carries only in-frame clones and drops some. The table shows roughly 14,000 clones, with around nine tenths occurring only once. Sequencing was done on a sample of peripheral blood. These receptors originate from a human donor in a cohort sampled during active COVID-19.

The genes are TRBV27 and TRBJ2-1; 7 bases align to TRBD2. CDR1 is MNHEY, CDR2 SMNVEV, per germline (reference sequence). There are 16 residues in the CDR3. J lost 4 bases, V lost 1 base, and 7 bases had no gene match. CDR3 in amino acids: CASSLLPLADYNEQFF. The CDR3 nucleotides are TGTGCCAGCAGTTTATTACCCCTAGCGGATTACAATGAGCAGTTCTTC.

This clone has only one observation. The CDR3 DNA sequence: TGTGCCAGCAGTTTATTCGGGGGTCGGACTGAAGCTTTCTTT. Translation: CASSLFGGRTEAFF. J is TRBJ1-1 and V is TRBV27; weak D call: TRBD1 (5 bases). CDR1 and CDR2 (germline): MNHEY, SMNVEV (reference sequence). The CDR3 runs to 14 residues. V lost 1 base to trimming and J lost 5 bases, with 11 bases between them.

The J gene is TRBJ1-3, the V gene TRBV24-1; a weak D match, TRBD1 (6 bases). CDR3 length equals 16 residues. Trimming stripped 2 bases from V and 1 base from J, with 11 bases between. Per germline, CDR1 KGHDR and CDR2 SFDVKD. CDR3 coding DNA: TGTGCCACCAGTGATTCACAGGGATATTCTGGAAACACCATATATTTT. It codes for CATSDSQGYSGNTIYF.

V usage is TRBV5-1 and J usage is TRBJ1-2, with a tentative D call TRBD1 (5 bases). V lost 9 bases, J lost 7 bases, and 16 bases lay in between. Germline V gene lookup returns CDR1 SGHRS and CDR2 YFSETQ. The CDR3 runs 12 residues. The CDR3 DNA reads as TGCGCCACCCCGGGAGGGGCGAGTGGCTACACCTTC. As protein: CATPGGASGYTF. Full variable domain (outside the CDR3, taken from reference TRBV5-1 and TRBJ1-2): KAGVTQTPRYLIKTRGQQVTLSCSPISGHRSVSWYQQTPGQGLQFLFEYFSETQRNKGNFPGRFSGRQFSNSRSEMNVSTLELGDSALYLCATPGGASGYTFGSGTRLTVV.

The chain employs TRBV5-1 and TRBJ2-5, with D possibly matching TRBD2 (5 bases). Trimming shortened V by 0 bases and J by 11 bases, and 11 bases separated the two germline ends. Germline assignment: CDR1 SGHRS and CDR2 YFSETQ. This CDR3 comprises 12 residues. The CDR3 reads CASSLVSGEQYF. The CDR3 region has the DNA TGCGCCAGCAGCTTGGTTAGTGGGGAGCAGTACTTC.

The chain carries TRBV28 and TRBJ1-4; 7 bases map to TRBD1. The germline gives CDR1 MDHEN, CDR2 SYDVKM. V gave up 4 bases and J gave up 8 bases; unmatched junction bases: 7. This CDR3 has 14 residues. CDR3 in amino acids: CASSSDRESEKLFF. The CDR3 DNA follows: TGTGCCAGCAGTTCCGACAGGGAATCCGAAAAACTGTTTTTT. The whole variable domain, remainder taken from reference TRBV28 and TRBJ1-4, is DVKVTQSSRYLVKRTGEKVFLECVQDMDHENMFWYRQDPGLGLRLIYFSYDVKMKEKGDIPEGYSVSREKKERFSLILESASTNQTSMYLCASSSDRESEKLFFGSGTQLSVL.

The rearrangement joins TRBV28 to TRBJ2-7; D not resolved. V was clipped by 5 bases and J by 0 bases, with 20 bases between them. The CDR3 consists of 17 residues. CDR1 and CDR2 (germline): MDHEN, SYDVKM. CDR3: CASSMPRRYTSSYEQYF. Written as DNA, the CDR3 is TGTGCCAGCAGTATGCCGAGGCGCTACACGAGCTCCTACGAGCAGTACTTC.

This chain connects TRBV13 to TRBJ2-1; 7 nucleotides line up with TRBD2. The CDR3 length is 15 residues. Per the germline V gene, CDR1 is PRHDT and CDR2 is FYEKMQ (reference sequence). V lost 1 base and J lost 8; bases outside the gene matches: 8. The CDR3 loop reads CASSLEGGRNDEQFF. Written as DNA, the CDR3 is TGTGCCAGCAGCTTAGAGGGCGGGAGAAACGATGAGCAGTTCTTC.

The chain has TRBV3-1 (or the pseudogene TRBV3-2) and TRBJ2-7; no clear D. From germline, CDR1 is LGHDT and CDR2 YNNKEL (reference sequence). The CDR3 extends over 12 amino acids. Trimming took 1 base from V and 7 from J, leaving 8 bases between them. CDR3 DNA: TGTGCCAGCAGCCAAGCCAGTAATGAGCAGTACTTC. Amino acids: CASSQASNEQYF.

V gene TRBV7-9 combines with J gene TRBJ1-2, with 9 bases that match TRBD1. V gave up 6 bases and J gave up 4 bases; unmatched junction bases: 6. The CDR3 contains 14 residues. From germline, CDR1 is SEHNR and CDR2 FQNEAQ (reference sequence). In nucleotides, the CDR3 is TGTGCCAGCAGACTTGAACAGGGGGCCTATGGCTACACCTTC. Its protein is CASRLEQGAYGYTF.

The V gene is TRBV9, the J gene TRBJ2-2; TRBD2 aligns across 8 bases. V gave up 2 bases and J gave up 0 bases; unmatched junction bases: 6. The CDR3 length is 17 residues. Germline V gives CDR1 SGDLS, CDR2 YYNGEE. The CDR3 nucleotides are TGTGCCAGCAGCGTTAAGCCTAGCGGGCCGAACACCGGGGAGCTGTTTTTT. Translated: CASSVKPSGPNTGELFF. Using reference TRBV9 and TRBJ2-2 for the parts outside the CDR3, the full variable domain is DSGVTQTPKHLITATGQRVTLRCSPRSGDLSVYWYQQSLDQGLQFLIQYYNGEERAKGNILERFSAQQFPDLHSELNLSSLELGDSALYFCASSVKPSGPNTGELFFGEGSRLTVL.

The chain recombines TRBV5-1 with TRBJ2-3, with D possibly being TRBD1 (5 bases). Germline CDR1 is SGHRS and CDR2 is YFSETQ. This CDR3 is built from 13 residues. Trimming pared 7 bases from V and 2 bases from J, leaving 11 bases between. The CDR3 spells CASGAIITDTQYF. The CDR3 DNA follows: TGCGCCAGCGGGGCTATTATCACAGATACGCAGTATTTT.